The 10 T cell receptor beta chains listed next were all sequenced from one sample in a study of T cells in Graves' hyperthyroidism and ophthalmopathy (dated 2019 in TCRdb). Library creation used multiplex PCR. TCRdb shows the sequencer as Illumina HiSeq 2000. The TCR beta CDR3 regions were amplified from RNA transcripts. The first round of RT-PCR for the TCR CDR3 was performed with the HTBI primer set and the Qiagen OneStep RT-PCR kit. TCRdb reprocessed the public reads (quality trimming at Q25 with fastp, clone calling with MiXCR) and kept in-frame beta chains. Each record represents a unique CDR3 protein, reported with the most common genes and DNA among its rows. This sample gives about 130,000 distinct CDR3 sequences in total; more than 20% of them show up just once. About 67% of the sample lies in the top ten. Sequencing was carried out using blood. All receptors come from a woman between 50 and 59 years old with Graves' hyperthyroidism that later progressed to Graves' ophthalmopathy.

This clonotype was seen ten or more times. The genes are TRBV11-2 and TRBJ2-1; maybe TRBD1 (5 bases). The CDR3 runs 16 residues. CDR1 is SGHAT and CDR2 is FQNNGV in the germline V gene. Trimming shortened V by 5 bases and J by 6 bases, and 20 bases separated the two germline ends. CDR3 coding DNA: TGTGCCAGCAGCGTGTACAGGTCCTCCTCGGGCAATGAGCAGTTCTTC. It codes for CASSVYRSSSGNEQFF.

Here the CDR3 DNA reads TGTGCCAGCAGTGCCGTTAGGAACACTGAAGCTTTCTTT. This translates into CASSAVRNTEAFF. The chain couples TRBV6-1 to TRBJ1-1; D remains unclear. Germline lookup yields CDR1 MNHNS and CDR2 SASEGT. The CDR3 totals 13 residues. V lost 4 bases, J lost 1 base, and 7 bases lay in between.

Only a few counts were recorded for this clonotype. The chain links TRBV10-3 to TRBJ1-5; D remains ambiguous. The CDR3 totals 13 residues. The germline V gene encodes CDR1 ENHRY and CDR2 SYGVKD. The V and J ends lost 6 bases and 0 bases respectively, with 6 bases between them. The DNA for the CDR3 is TGTGCCATCAGGGGAAATAGCAATCAGCCCCAGCATTTT. It is translated as CAIRGNSNQPQHF.

V and J are TRBV11-2 and TRBJ2-3; TRBD2 matches 12 bases. The trim removed 5 bases at V and 4 bases at J, leaving 4 bases unmatched. Germline V gives CDR1 SGHAT, CDR2 FQNNGV. The CDR3 runs to 15 residues. The CDR3 loop reads CASSRLAGVPDTQYF. The CDR3, as DNA: TGTGCCAGCAGCCGACTAGCGGGAGTTCCAGATACGCAGTATTTT.

This clonotype was recorded many times. The chain joins TRBV2 to TRBJ2-1; the match to TRBD2 covers 11 bases. J gave up 4 bases and V 6 bases, and 5 bases lay outside the gene matches. The CDR3 covers 15 residues. The germline V gene has CDR1 SNHLY and CDR2 FYNNEI. The CDR3 coding sequence is TGTGCCAGCAGCTCGGGACTAGCGGCTTACAATGAGCAGTTCTTC. This codes for CASSSGLAAYNEQFF.

The chain joins TRBV12-3 or TRBV12-4 to TRBJ1-2; D unresolved. The CDR3 sequence is 14 residues long. Deletions cut 1 base from V and 8 bases from J, with 14 bases between. The CDR3 DNA sequence: TGTGCCAGCAGTTTAGAAGGTCTGCCTGGGGGCTACACCTTC. Translated, it gives CASSLEGLPGGYTF.

This clonotype was picked up a small number of times. The chain uses TRBV19 and TRBJ2-6, with TRBD2 as a possible D gene (5 bases). CDR3 length: 14 amino acids. V dropped 6 bases and J dropped 2 bases, with 8 bases sitting between them. CDR1 LNHDA and CDR2 SQIVND come from the germline V gene (reference sequence). This CDR3 reads CASRRAAGANVLTF. Written as DNA, the CDR3 is TGTGCCAGTAGGAGGGCAGCTGGGGCCAACGTCCTGACTTTC.

This clonotype was seen a few times. This chain uses TRBV7-9 with TRBJ2-1; either TRBD1 or TRBD2 may fit D (5 bases each). Germline V CDR1 and CDR2: SEHNR, FQNEAQ (reference sequence). V was shortened by 5 bases and J by 4 bases, with 12 bases between the two germline ends. The CDR3 is 14 residues long. This CDR3 is CASSLGTDYNEQFF. CDR3 coding DNA: TGTGCCAGCAGCCTCGGGACGGATTACAATGAGCAGTTCTTC.

This clonotype was counted only a few times. The gene calls are TRBV19 and TRBJ1-6; D is ambiguous. Germline lookup yields CDR1 LNHDA and CDR2 SQIVND (reference sequence). This CDR3 has 12 residues. The V and J ends lost 5 bases and 7 bases respectively, with 6 bases between them. The CDR3 loop is CASSAKNSPLHF. The CDR3 coding sequence is TGTGCCAGTAGTGCGAAAAATTCACCCCTCCACTTT.

This clonotype was recorded at least ten times. The rearrangement links TRBV9 to TRBJ2-2; D is undetermined. Germline assignment: CDR1 SGDLS and CDR2 YYNGEE. CDR3 length: 13 amino acids. Trimming took 0 bases from V and 4 from J, leaving 4 bases between them. DNA of the CDR3: TGTGCCAGCAGCGTAGGGGGCACCGGGGAGCTGTTTTTT. This gives the protein CASSVGGTGELFF.